This entry describes one T cell receptor (beta chain). Its target antigen remains unknown. Base qualities are not at hand, and no much larger clone is one base apart. This sample is part of a study of neurological immune-mediated disorders (dated by TCRdb to the late 2010s). With respect to the entire study: Peripheral blood TCR-beta repertoires from patients with HTLV-I-associated myelopathy (HAM/TSP), patients with multiple sclerosis, and healthy controls were compared in the study using UMI-based sequencing. Of the 60 to 70 subjects in the cohort, about 14 were HAM/TSP patients, about 34 were multiple sclerosis patients, and about 20 were healthy controls. Longitudinal HAM/TSP and healthy donors had 3 time-points each (about 3-40 month intervals). The roughly 100 TCR-beta libraries covered PBMC samples along with longitudinal samples, technical triplicates, and paired sorted CD4+ and CD8+ T-cell subsets.

What the research found in general, with its limitations: Expanded clones from different subjects shared no identical CDR3 amino acid sequences, which suggests that TCR-beta repertoires were private in all groups. The highest TCR clonal expansion was observed in HAM/TSP patients, whereas the lowest was observed in MS patients, even when compared with healthy controls.

The time point label of this sample denotes: longitudinal time-point 3. Unsorted PBMC libraries were generated from 2 million PBMCs stored in RNAlater at -80 °C until RNA extraction. Peripheral blood was subjected to Ficoll-Hypaque density gradient centrifugation to isolate PBMCs, which were then cryopreserved in liquid nitrogen. Its CDR3 holds 14 amino acids, cysteine through phenylalanine. Only the CDR3 region is kept as DNA, spanning 42 bases read in frame from base 1. V is shortened by 7 bases, J by 0 bases, and the region joining them spans 15 bases. The CDR1 and CDR2 encoded by the germline V gene are SQVTM and ANQGSEA. cDNA was synthesized by template-switch 5'RACE using a primer carrying a 10-nucleotide random unique molecular identifier by which each TCR transcript was tagged. Every sequencing run covered 15-18 subjects and yielded more than 160 million TCR-beta sequences. The RNeasy kit was used for extraction of total RNA. The KAPA Real-time Library Amplification kit was used to amplify TCR-beta VDJ regions with primers targeting the TCR constant region and the 5'RACE anchor. A first PCR added sample indexes and Illumina adaptors, and a second PCR then raised library yield. The roughly 650 bp TCR product was size-selected on a 2% E-gel SizeSelection system after Ampure bead purification. Before pooling, library quality was checked on a Bioanalyzer, concentration was measured with Qubit, and libraries were quantified with the Kapa Library Quantification kit. An Illumina HiSeq 2500 was used to sequence the libraries paired-end at 2 x 150 bp. To increase sequence diversity, roughly 25-31% phiX was spiked into each library pool. The original pipeline was this. Quality-filtered reads were processed with the UMI-based MiGEC pipeline, and over 75% of raw TCR sequences were removed by the MiGEC pipeline during error correction. VDJ genes were aligned to IMGT germline references, and each clonotype was defined by a unique CDR3 amino acid sequence together with V-J genes. VDJtools evaluated clonal expansion, Shannon diversity and CDR3 relatedness (CalcPairwiseDistances, ClusterSamples); CLCbio workbench built phylogenetic trees. Using coefficient-of-variation modelling across technical triplicates, the study counted a clone as expanded if it had at least 8 unique UMIs. TCRdb's own reprocessing of the public reads used fastp at Q25 and MiXCR and kept productive beta chains. For every CDR3 protein sequence, its rows merge into one entry that carries the most common genes and DNA. These V and J calls derive from TCRdb rather than the authors' analysis. Across this sample there are around 100,000 distinct CDR3 sequences, with 11% seen only once. The ten largest make up around 3.1% of the sample.

The sequence derives from a female donor with HTLV-1-associated myelopathy (HAM/TSP). This sequence uses TRBV29-1 and TRBJ1-2; 5 matching bases give a weak D call of TRBD1. The sample was PBMCs. The bases read TGCAGCGCCCGAGGGTGGGGCTCTAACTATGGCTACACCTTC. Its product reads: CSARGWGSNYGYTF.